This passage covers 13 T cell receptor beta chains from one sample sequenced in a study of cytomegalovirus exposure and HLA in healthy donors. The study ran its PCR with 60 Vbeta and 13 Jbeta primers. The protocol was immunoSEQ multiplex PCR, while the TCRdb copy is restricted to in-frame clones and leaves out a portion. The repertoire holds 95,000 or so clones, with about four fifths as singletons. Sequencing input: PBMCs. The receptors were sampled from a middle-aged woman in good health and CMV-seronegative.

V usage is TRBV6-1 and J usage is TRBJ2-1; 13 bases line up with TRBD2. Germline CDR1 is MNHNS and CDR2 is SASEGT. The ends lost 2 bases at V and 5 bases at J; junction bases unmatched: 9. This CDR3 contains 18 residues. The CDR3 DNA sequence: TGTGCCAGCAGTGAATCGGGACTAGCGGGGTTAGCTAACAATGAGCAGTTCTTC. It yields the protein CASSESGLAGLANNEQFF.

The genes are TRBV12-5 and TRBJ2-3; D is ambiguous. The CDR3 sequence is 12 residues long. Germline V lookup: CDR1 LGHNT, CDR2 FRNRAP. Trimming pared 6 bases from V and 9 bases from J, leaving 13 bases between. The CDR3 DNA reads TGTGCTAGTGGCGCCGGGTTTTGGACGCAGTATTTT. Protein product: CASGAGFWTQYF.

This chain uses TRBV5-1 with TRBJ2-3; weak D call: TRBD1 (5 bases). Germline CDR1 reads SGHRS; CDR2 reads YFSETQ. The germline V and J ends were trimmed by 0 bases and 1 base, with 12 bases remaining between them. The CDR3 is 16 amino acids. The CDR3 protein is CASSLVQGKGTDTQYF. Written as DNA, the CDR3 is TGCGCCAGCAGCTTGGTTCAGGGTAAGGGCACAGATACGCAGTATTTT.

This clone showed up just a few times. The chain links TRBV19 to TRBJ1-1, with TRBD1 as a possible D gene (5 bases). The CDR3 has 13 residues. Germline loops: CDR1 LNHDA, CDR2 SQIVND (reference sequence). V was cut by 8 bases and J by 1 base, with 11 bases left in between. The CDR3 loop reads CASGKTGNTEAFF. The CDR3, as DNA: TGTGCCAGTGGTAAAACAGGGAACACTGAAGCTTTCTTT.

This chain uses TRBV19 with TRBJ2-1; D is undetermined. From germline, CDR1 is LNHDA and CDR2 SQIVND (reference sequence). The CDR3 covers 15 residues. V lost 6 bases to trimming and J lost 2 bases, with 14 bases between them. Written as DNA, the CDR3 is TGTGCCAGTAGAGCGCCAGTGGCAGCCTACAATGAGCAGTTCTTC. This codes for CASRAPVAAYNEQFF.

This clone was recorded a few times. The V gene is TRBV18, the J gene TRBJ1-1; TRBD1 might be the D (5 bases). The CDR3 contains 19 residues. With 1 base removed from V and 0 bases from J, the gap between germline ends came to 21 bases. Germline values: CDR1 KGHSH, CDR2 LQKENI. DNA for the CDR3: TGTGCCAGCTCACCACGGGTGGGTCCGACAGTCAGAATGAACACTGAAGCTTTCTTT. It codes for CASSPRVGPTVRMNTEAFF.

The chain uses TRBV7-6 and TRBJ1-1; D unclear. The V end was cut by 5 bases, the J end by 6 bases, with 10 bases between. This CDR3 is built from 12 residues. CDR1 SGHVS and CDR2 FNYEAQ come from the germline V gene. The CDR3: CASSHYNSEAFF. CDR3 DNA: TGTGCCAGCAGCCACTACAATTCTGAAGCTTTCTTT.

A single count supports this clone. This rearrangement joins TRBV7-2 to TRBJ1-5; weak D call: TRBD1 (5 bases). V was clipped by 5 bases and J by 4 bases, with 9 bases between them. CDR3 length equals 13 residues. Germline V CDR1 and CDR2: SGHTA, FQGNSA. CDR3 sequence reads: CASSPRQNQPQHF. CDR3 coding DNA: TGTGCCAGCAGCCCACGACAGAATCAGCCCCAGCATTTT.

V is TRBV5-4 and J is TRBJ1-6; maybe TRBD1 (5 bases). Germline-derived CDR1 and CDR2 are SGHNT and YYREEE (reference sequence). Trimming took 1 base from V and 4 from J, leaving 9 bases between them. This CDR3 has 15 amino acids. The CDR3 spells CASSLYQGYNSPLHF. DNA for the CDR3: TGTGCCAGCAGCTTGTACCAGGGATATAATTCACCCCTCCACTTT.

This clone came up a few times. V is TRBV9 and J is TRBJ1-1; 7 bases line up with TRBD1. V gave up 4 bases and J gave up 3 bases; unmatched junction bases: 9. Germline V gene data show CDR1 as SGDLS and CDR2 as YYNGEE. The CDR3 extends over 15 amino acids. The CDR3 coding sequence is TGTGCCAGCAGCTCCTACAGGGGACGATACACTGAAGCTTTCTTT. It encodes CASSSYRGRYTEAFF.

The chain joins TRBV27 to TRBJ1-3; the match to TRBD1 covers 8 bases. Germline V gives CDR1 MNHEY, CDR2 SMNVEV (reference sequence). With V trimmed by 3 bases and J by 2 bases, 3 bases remained unmatched. The CDR3 consists of 15 residues. CDR3 nucleotide sequence: TGTGCCAGCAGTTTTCAGGGGGCCACTGGAAACACCATATATTTT. This gives the protein CASSFQGATGNTIYF.

The J gene is TRBJ1-2, the V gene TRBV7-3, with 8 bases aligning to TRBD1. Germline V lookup: CDR1 SGHTA, CDR2 FQGTGA. This CDR3 comprises 15 residues. With V trimmed by 7 bases and J by 5 bases, 12 bases remained unmatched. The CDR3 loop is CASTYVGQETYGYTF. For the CDR3, the DNA is TGTGCCAGCACATACGTGGGACAGGAGACATATGGCTACACCTTC.

The chain couples TRBV7-6 to TRBJ1-1; no definite D call. Germline loops: CDR1 SGHVS, CDR2 FNYEAQ. V was cut by 5 bases and J by 0 bases, with 4 bases left in between. The CDR3 spans 12 residues. The CDR3 DNA reads TGTGCCAGCAGCCACATGAACACTGAAGCTTTCTTT. Translated: CASSHMNTEAFF.